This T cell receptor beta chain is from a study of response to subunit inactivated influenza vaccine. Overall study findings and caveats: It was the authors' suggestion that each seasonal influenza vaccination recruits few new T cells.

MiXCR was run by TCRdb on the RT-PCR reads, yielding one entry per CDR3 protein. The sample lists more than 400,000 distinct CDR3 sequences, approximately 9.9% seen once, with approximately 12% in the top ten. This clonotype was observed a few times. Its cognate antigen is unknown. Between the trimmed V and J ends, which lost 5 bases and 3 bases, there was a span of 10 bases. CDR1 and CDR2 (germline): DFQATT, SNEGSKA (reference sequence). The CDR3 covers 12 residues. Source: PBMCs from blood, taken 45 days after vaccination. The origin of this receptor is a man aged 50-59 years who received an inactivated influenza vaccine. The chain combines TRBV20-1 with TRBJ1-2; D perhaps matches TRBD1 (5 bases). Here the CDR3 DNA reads TGCAGTGCTCTAGACAGTTACTATGGCTACACCTTC. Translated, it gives CSALDSYYGYTF.